These T cell receptor beta chains were read from a single sample in a study of T cell responses to AZD1222 COVID-19 vaccine. Some clones are missing from TCRdb's copy, which holds only in-frame ones; the method was immunoSEQ multiplex PCR. The data contain roughly 100,000 clones, over 90% of them singletons. Specimen: peripheral blood, collected on day 0 of AZD1222 vaccination. The receptors shown here come from an adult in good health. The CDR3 runs from the conserved cysteine through the conserved F or W. The D gene is left open where the match is weak. Clone size is given for some rows only: seen once, a few or many times, or a class if the clone is expanded.

size: -
J: TRBJ2-7
V: TRBV5-1
D: TRBD2
CDR3: CASSLVSGSDEQYF
DNA: TGCGCCAGCAGCTTGGTGAGCGGGAGCGACGAGCAGTACTTC

size: -
J: TRBJ2-7
V: TRBV12-5
D: TRBD2
CDR3: CASGLGEGREQYF
DNA: TGTGCTAGTGGTTTGGGGGAGGGACGAGAGCAGTACTTC

size: -
J: TRBJ2-7
V: TRBV23-1
D: TRBD2
CDR3: CASSHLAGVLYEQYF
DNA: TGCGCCAGCAGTCATCTAGCGGGAGTACTTTACGAGCAGTACTTC

size: -
J: TRBJ2-2
V: TRBV2
D: TRBD1
CDR3: CASLQGANTGELFF
DNA: TGTGCCAGCTTACAGGGGGCGAACACCGGGGAGCTGTTTTTT

size: -
J: TRBJ2-5
V: TRBV25-1
D: TRBD2
CDR3: CASSEPSGQETQYF
DNA: TGTGCCAGCAGTGAACCTAGCGGCCAAGAGACCCAGTACTTC

size: once
J: TRBJ1-2
V: TRBV3-1/TRBV3-2
D: -
CDR3: CASSLGVYGYTF
DNA: TGTGCCAGCAGCCTCGGAGTCTATGGCTACACCTTC

size: -
J: TRBJ1-4
V: TRBV29-1
D: -
CDR3: CSVALRGLNEKLFF
DNA: TGCAGCGTTGCTCTGCGAGGGCTTAATGAAAAACTGTTTTTT

size: -
J: TRBJ2-7
V: TRBV5-4
D: -
CDR3: CASHTEQSYEQYF
DNA: TGTGCCAGCCACACGGAGCAGTCCTACGAGCAGTACTTC

size: -
J: TRBJ2-1
V: TRBV5-1
D: -
CDR3: CASSLAQGRYNEQFF
DNA: TGCGCCAGCAGCTTGGCGCAGGGGCGCTACAATGAGCAGTTCTTC

size: -
J: TRBJ2-1
V: TRBV12-3/TRBV12-4
D: -
CDR3: CASSSRGYNEQFF
DNA: TGTGCCAGCAGTTCGAGGGGCTACAATGAGCAGTTCTTC

size: -
J: TRBJ1-5
V: TRBV5-8
D: -
CDR3: CASSYPGDQYQPQHF
DNA: TGTGCCAGCAGCTACCCAGGGGACCAATATCAGCCCCAGCATTTT

size: once
J: TRBJ1-5
V: TRBV18
D: -
CDR3: CASSPGGNQPQHF
DNA: TGTGCCAGCTCCCCCGGGGGGAATCAGCCCCAGCATTTT

size: few
J: TRBJ1-2
V: TRBV21-1
D: -
CDR3: CASSKANRALGYTF
DNA: TGTGCCAGCAGCAAAGCGAACAGGGCGTTGGGCTACACCTTC

size: -
J: TRBJ2-3
V: TRBV6-5
D: TRBD2
CDR3: CASSPTSRYTDTQYF
DNA: TGTGCCAGCAGTCCGACTAGCAGATACACAGATACGCAGTATTTT

size: once
J: TRBJ2-7
V: TRBV10-3
D: -
CDR3: CAIRLDSYEQYF
DNA: TGTGCCATCAGACTGGACAGCTACGAGCAGTACTTC

size: -
J: TRBJ2-1
V: TRBV2
D: TRBD2
CDR3: CASSQVAGGFEQFF
DNA: TGTGCCAGCAGCCAAGTAGCGGGAGGCTTTGAGCAGTTCTTC

size: once
J: TRBJ1-2
V: TRBV30
D: -
CDR3: CAWSLGSMGGYTF
DNA: TGTGCCTGGAGTCTCGGTAGTATGGGAGGCTACACCTTC

size: -
J: TRBJ2-2
V: TRBV7-9
D: -
CDR3: CAVGGSVDSRGELFF
DNA: TGTGCCGTTGGGGGGTCCGTTGATTCCCGGGGGGAGCTGTTTTTT

size: -
J: TRBJ1-5
V: TRBV28
D: -
CDR3: CASSLVGRGNQPQHF
DNA: TGTGCCAGCAGTTTAGTAGGTAGGGGCAATCAGCCCCAGCATTTT

size: -
J: TRBJ1-3
V: TRBV5-1
D: -
CDR3: CASSFGEGNTIYF
DNA: TGCGCCAGCAGCTTCGGAGAAGGAAACACCATATATTTT

size: -
J: TRBJ2-1
V: TRBV19
D: TRBD2
CDR3: CASTPLRGKLAGRNEQFF
DNA: TGTGCCAGTACCCCCCTAAGGGGGAAACTAGCGGGACGCAATGAGCAGTTCTTC

size: -
J: TRBJ1-4
V: TRBV19
D: -
CDR3: CASSMMLWETNEKLFF
DNA: TGTGCCAGTAGTATGATGTTGTGGGAAACTAATGAAAAACTGTTTTTT

size: -
J: TRBJ1-3
V: TRBV18
D: -
CDR3: CASSPDRGNTIYF
DNA: TGTGCCAGCTCACCCGATCGTGGAAACACCATATATTTT

size: -
J: TRBJ1-1
V: TRBV10-3
D: TRBD1
CDR3: CAISPGQGLQNAFF
DNA: TGTGCCATCAGTCCGGGACAGGGTCTGCAGAATGCTTTCTTT

size: -
J: TRBJ2-5
V: TRBV7-2
D: -
CDR3: CASSFIGGQETQYF
DNA: TGTGCCAGCAGTTTTATCGGTGGCCAAGAGACCCAGTACTTC

size: -
J: TRBJ2-7
V: TRBV3-1/TRBV3-2
D: -
CDR3: CASSLRDGAYEQYF
DNA: TGTGCCAGCAGCCTCCGGGACGGAGCCTACGAGCAGTACTTC

size: -
J: TRBJ2-7
V: TRBV18
D: -
CDR3: CASSPAGGAYEQYF
DNA: TGTGCCAGCTCACCAGCCGGGGGCGCCTACGAGCAGTACTTC

size: -
J: TRBJ2-1
V: TRBV9
D: -
CDR3: CASSVWDAGSYNEQFF
DNA: TGTGCCAGCAGCGTATGGGACGCAGGCTCCTACAATGAGCAGTTCTTC

size: -
J: TRBJ2-2
V: TRBV5-1
D: -
CDR3: CASSLAGMGPVTGELFF
DNA: TGCGCCAGCAGCTTGGCGGGCATGGGGCCGGTCACCGGGGAGCTGTTTTTT

size: -
J: TRBJ2-2
V: TRBV29-1
D: -
CDR3: CSVAGPAYTGELFF
DNA: TGCAGCGTTGCGGGACCAGCCTACACCGGGGAGCTGTTTTTT